The sequence of this TCR beta chain was determined in a study of cytomegalovirus exposure and HLA in healthy donors. Looking at the study overall: In terms of ancestry, the Caucasian-associated cluster contained roughly 80% of the roughly 400 genotyped donors.

PCR used 60 Vbeta primers and 13 Jbeta primers. Profiled with immunoSEQ multiplex PCR; TCRdb holds only in-frame clones, not every one. The sample carries around 120,000 clones, 65% to 90% recorded once. This CDR3 has 15 amino acids. Germline V gene lookup returns CDR1 SGHVS and CDR2 FQNEAQ. J was trimmed by 7 bases and V by 1 base; bases with no gene match: 3. This sequence originates from a woman in her 30s in good health and CMV-seronegative. This chain links TRBV7-8 with TRBJ2-1; 11 nucleotides match TRBD2. The sequenced sample consisted of PBMCs. The CDR3 region is CASSLELAGVNEQFF. For the CDR3, the DNA is TGTGCCAGCAGCTTAGAACTAGCGGGAGTAAATGAGCAGTTCTTC.